These T cell receptor beta chains were read from a single sample in a study of T-cell memory formation after mild COVID-19. In TCRdb, the 5' RACE reads were re-called with MiXCR into one record per CDR3 protein. Of about 27,000 distinct CDR3 sequences in the sample, roughly 7.4% were seen once. Sequencing was done on a sample of PBMCs or a T cell subset sorted from them (not recorded which). The receptor set was obtained from an adult woman who had mild COVID-19 (a few samples of this study predate the infection). Cell type and time point are not known. Both conserved end residues are part of each CDR3. The order of the fields is CDR3 DNA, CDR3 protein, J gene, V gene, CDR3 length, D gene, clone size. D genes are given only for firm matches. Where a row states a size, it is once, few, many or the class of an expanded clone; other rows omit it.

CDR3nt: TGTGCCAGCAGCCGTTCAGGACAGGGAGGAGAAAAACTGTTTTTT
CDR3aa: CASSRSGQGGEKLFF
j_gene: TRBJ1-4
v_gene: TRBV3-1
len: 15
d_gene: TRBD1
abundance: many

CDR3nt: TGTGCCAGCAGTGAAATCCAATATCAGCCCCAGCATTTT
CDR3aa: CASSEIQYQPQHF
j_gene: TRBJ1-5
v_gene: TRBV2
len: 13
d_gene: NA
abundance: many

CDR3nt: TGTGCCAGCAGCTTAGCACCCCTGACAGGCCTCTCCTACGAGCAGTACTTC
CDR3aa: CASSLAPLTGLSYEQYF
j_gene: TRBJ2-7
v_gene: TRBV11-3
len: 17
d_gene: NA
abundance: many

CDR3nt: TGCGCCAGCAGCTTGGCGGCGGGCGGGGGGGCCGTCGATGAGCAGTTCTTC
CDR3aa: CASSLAAGGGAVDEQFF
j_gene: TRBJ2-1
v_gene: TRBV5-1
len: 17
d_gene: TRBD2
abundance: NA

CDR3nt: TGTGCCATCAGCCGGACAGGGGGTCCCGGAAACACCATATATTTT
CDR3aa: CAISRTGGPGNTIYF
j_gene: TRBJ1-3
v_gene: TRBV10-3
len: 15
d_gene: TRBD1
abundance: many

CDR3nt: TGCAGTGCTAGAGATCCGCGGCAGCCGAACACTGAAGCTTTCTTT
CDR3aa: CSARDPRQPNTEAFF
j_gene: TRBJ1-1
v_gene: TRBV20-1
len: 15
d_gene: NA
abundance: many

CDR3nt: TGCAGTGCAAAACCCGGGACTAATATCTACAATGAGCAGTTCTTC
CDR3aa: CSAKPGTNIYNEQFF
j_gene: TRBJ2-1
v_gene: TRBV20-1
len: 15
d_gene: TRBD2
abundance: many

CDR3nt: TGTGCCAGCAGTATAACAGGGGGCTCCTACAATGAGCAGTTCTTC
CDR3aa: CASSITGGSYNEQFF
j_gene: TRBJ2-1
v_gene: TRBV9
len: 15
d_gene: TRBD1
abundance: many

CDR3nt: TGTGCCAGCACTGGGAGAAGGGGTAATAATTCACCCCTCCACTTT
CDR3aa: CASTGRRGNNSPLHF
j_gene: TRBJ1-6
v_gene: TRBV7-2
len: 15
d_gene: NA
abundance: many

CDR3nt: TGCAGTGCTAGAGTCCCAGAGAACACTGAAGCTTTCTTT
CDR3aa: CSARVPENTEAFF
j_gene: TRBJ1-1
v_gene: TRBV20-1
len: 13
d_gene: NA
abundance: many

CDR3nt: TGTGCCAGCTCACCGGACCCGCTCGGTCTTCAGGGGGCAAGGGGAGAGACCCAGCACTTC
CDR3aa: CASSPDPLGLQGARGETQHF
j_gene: TRBJ2-5
v_gene: TRBV18
len: 20
d_gene: TRBD1
abundance: many

CDR3nt: TGCGCCAGCACCTGGGGGGGTATCACCTACGAGCAGTACTTC
CDR3aa: CASTWGGITYEQYF
j_gene: TRBJ2-7
v_gene: TRBV5-1
len: 14
d_gene: TRBD2
abundance: many

CDR3nt: TGCGCCAGCAGCTTGGGAGGGTTGGCAGATACGCAGTATTTT
CDR3aa: CASSLGGLADTQYF
j_gene: TRBJ2-3
v_gene: TRBV5-1
len: 14
d_gene: NA
abundance: many

CDR3nt: TGTGCCACCAGTGATCCCAGGCTGCGAGAGACCCAGTACTTC
CDR3aa: CATSDPRLRETQYF
j_gene: TRBJ2-5
v_gene: TRBV24-1
len: 14
d_gene: NA
abundance: many

CDR3nt: TGTGCCAGCAATTTTGGGGTACTAGCGGGAGGAGCCGAGGATGAGCAGTTCTTC
CDR3aa: CASNFGVLAGGAEDEQFF
j_gene: TRBJ2-1
v_gene: TRBV6-2/TRBV6-3
len: 18
d_gene: TRBD2
abundance: many

CDR3nt: TGCAGTGCTCGCAGGGACGGGGGCGAGCAGTACTTC
CDR3aa: CSARRDGGEQYF
j_gene: TRBJ2-7
v_gene: TRBV20-1
len: 12
d_gene: NA
abundance: many

CDR3nt: TGTGCCAGCAGTTTCACCCGGGGCGTAGAATCGTCCTCACCCCTCCACTTT
CDR3aa: CASSFTRGVESSSPLHF
j_gene: TRBJ1-6
v_gene: TRBV12-3/TRBV12-4
len: 17
d_gene: NA
abundance: once

CDR3nt: TGCGCCAGCAGCTGGCTCACAGGGGGCGTGAGTAATGAGCAGTTCTTC
CDR3aa: CASSWLTGGVSNEQFF
j_gene: TRBJ2-1
v_gene: TRBV5-1
len: 16
d_gene: TRBD1
abundance: many

CDR3nt: TGTGCCAGCGCGGGACCCGGAGAAAACTATGGCTACACCTTC
CDR3aa: CASAGPGENYGYTF
j_gene: TRBJ1-2
v_gene: TRBV6-5
len: 14
d_gene: NA
abundance: many

CDR3nt: TGCGCCAGCAGCCAAGATCGGGTAAAACCCGAGACAGGGACTAGCGGGAGGGCCGGCAATGAGCAGTTCTTC
CDR3aa: CASSQDRVKPETGTSGRAGNEQFF
j_gene: TRBJ2-1
v_gene: TRBV4-3
len: 24
d_gene: TRBD2
abundance: many

CDR3nt: TGTGCCAGCAGACGCGGGGGGAACCAGCCCCAGCATTTT
CDR3aa: CASRRGGNQPQHF
j_gene: TRBJ1-5
v_gene: TRBV7-2
len: 13
d_gene: NA
abundance: many

CDR3nt: TGTGCCAGCACCTCGGAGAACGTTCGGGAGACCCAGTACTTC
CDR3aa: CASTSENVRETQYF
j_gene: TRBJ2-5
v_gene: TRBV6-2/TRBV6-3
len: 14
d_gene: NA
abundance: many

CDR3nt: TGTGCCAGCAGCTTGGGGTTCAATGAGCAGTTCTTC
CDR3aa: CASSLGFNEQFF
j_gene: TRBJ2-1
v_gene: TRBV11-3
len: 12
d_gene: NA
abundance: many

CDR3nt: TGCAGCGTTAAGCCAGGGGGCACGAGCTACGAGCAGTACTTC
CDR3aa: CSVKPGGTSYEQYF
j_gene: TRBJ2-7
v_gene: TRBV29-1
len: 14
d_gene: TRBD1
abundance: NA

CDR3nt: TGCGCCAGCAGCCAAGATGTTACGTCTGGGGCCAACGTCCTGACTTTC
CDR3aa: CASSQDVTSGANVLTF
j_gene: TRBJ2-6
v_gene: TRBV4-3
len: 16
d_gene: NA
abundance: many